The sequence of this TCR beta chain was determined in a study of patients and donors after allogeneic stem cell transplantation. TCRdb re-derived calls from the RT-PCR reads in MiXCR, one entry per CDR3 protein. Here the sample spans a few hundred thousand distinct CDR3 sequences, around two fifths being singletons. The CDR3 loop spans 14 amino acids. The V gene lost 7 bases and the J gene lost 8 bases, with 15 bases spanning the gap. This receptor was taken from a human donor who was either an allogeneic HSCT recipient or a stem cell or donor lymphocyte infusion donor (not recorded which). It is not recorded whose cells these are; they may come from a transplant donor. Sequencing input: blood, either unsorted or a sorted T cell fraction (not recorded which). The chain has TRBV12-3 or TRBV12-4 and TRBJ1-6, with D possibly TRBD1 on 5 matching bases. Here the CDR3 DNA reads TGTGCCAGCACCACCAGGATGGGGGATTCACCCCTCCACTTT. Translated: CASTTRMGDSPLHF.